Listed here are 25 T cell receptor beta chains from one sample, sequenced in a study of blood T cell repertoires in COVID-19. Sequenced by immunoSEQ multiplex PCR; TCRdb stores in-frame clones only, minus some. The sample includes around 200,000 clones, about 89% of them seen just once. Sequenced: peripheral blood. The source is a man in his forties with active or convalescent COVID-19.

The chain has TRBV6-5 and TRBJ1-1; D is unresolved. CDR3 length: 12 amino acids. The V and J ends lost 6 bases and 1 base respectively, with 6 bases between them. Germline-derived CDR1 and CDR2 are MNHEY and SVGAGI. The CDR3 coding sequence is TGTGCCAGCAGCCGCGGGAACACTGAAGCTTTCTTT. This sequence encodes CASSRGNTEAFF.

V usage is TRBV5-1 and J usage is TRBJ2-7; 10 nucleotides line up with TRBD1. Germline assignment: CDR1 SGHRS and CDR2 YFSETQ. With 3 bases clipped from V and 4 bases from J, the junction kept 7 bases outside the gene matches. There are 15 residues in the CDR3. Here the CDR3 reads CASSSPGQGRYEQYF. The CDR3 coding sequence is TGCGCCAGCAGCTCGCCGGGACAGGGGCGGTACGAGCAGTACTTC.

The J gene is TRBJ1-2, the V gene TRBV19, with 7 positions matching TRBD1. In germline, CDR1 is LNHDA, CDR2 SQIVND (reference sequence). CDR3 length: 14 residues. V shed 3 bases, J shed 2 bases, and the junction held 3 bases outside the gene matches. CDR3 bases: TGTGCCAGTAGTATCTGGGACAGAAACTATGGCTACACCTTC. Translating gives CASSIWDRNYGYTF.

The V and J genes are TRBV15 and TRBJ2-3; 9 bases are shared with TRBD2. V gave up 2 bases and J gave up 5 bases; unmatched junction bases: 11. From germline, CDR1 is LNHNV and CDR2 YYDKDF (reference sequence). The CDR3 length is 17 residues. In nucleotides, the CDR3 is TGTGCCACCAGCAGATCTAACAGCGGGGGGATGGGAGATACGCAGTATTTT. It encodes CATSRSNSGGMGDTQYF.

The chain combines TRBV2 with TRBJ1-4; no clear D. The V gene lost 6 bases and the J gene lost 0 bases, with 2 bases spanning the gap. The CDR3 extends over 12 amino acids. Germline V gene data show CDR1 as SNHLY and CDR2 as FYNNEI. The CDR3, as DNA: TGTGCCAGCAGCTCAACTAATGAAAAACTGTTTTTT. Its protein is CASSSTNEKLFF.

The rearrangement links TRBV20-1 to TRBJ2-3, with unresolved D. In germline, CDR1 is DFQATT, CDR2 SNEGSKA (reference sequence). Trimming stripped 6 bases from V and 4 bases from J, with 5 bases between. The length of the CDR3 is 10 residues. CDR3 protein: CSARSDTQYF. For the CDR3, the DNA is TGCAGTGCCAGGTCAGATACGCAGTATTTT.

This chain joins TRBV30 and TRBJ1-2; no firm D call. Trimming stripped 4 bases from V and 7 bases from J, with 16 bases between. The CDR3 has 13 residues. Germline V gene sequence: CDR1 GTSNPN, CDR2 SVGIG (reference sequence). CDR3 region: CAWNFEGIGGYTF. In nucleotides, the CDR3 is TGTGCCTGGAATTTCGAGGGAATCGGTGGCTACACCTTC.

The genes are TRBV6-2 or TRBV6-3 and TRBJ2-5; perhaps TRBD2 as D (5 bases). CDR1 is MNHEY and CDR2 is SVGEGT in the germline V gene. Trimming pared 0 bases from V and 9 bases from J, leaving 8 bases between. CDR3 length: 12 amino acids. The CDR3: CASSYSEGPQYF. The CDR3 nucleotides are TGTGCCAGCAGTTACTCAGAGGGCCCCCAGTACTTC.

The chain links TRBV19 to TRBJ1-5; D remains ambiguous. Trimming removed 2 bases from V and 7 bases from J, with 12 bases in between. This CDR3 is 14 amino acids long. Germline lookup yields CDR1 LNHDA and CDR2 SQIVND (reference sequence). CDR3 sequence reads: CASSIREPSQPQHF. The CDR3 DNA follows: TGTGCCAGTAGTATACGGGAGCCATCACAGCCCCAGCATTTT.

The chain employs TRBV30 and TRBJ1-1; 10 nucleotides line up with TRBD1. After removal of 4 bases from V and 4 bases from J, the junction contained 3 bases not matched to a gene. The CDR3 consists of 13 residues. CDR1 GTSNPN and CDR2 SVGIG come from the germline V gene (reference sequence). CDR3 residues: CAWIRTGGTEAFF. The CDR3 bases are TGTGCCTGGATTCGGACAGGGGGCACTGAAGCTTTCTTT.

The chain is built from TRBV5-4 and TRBJ2-2, with a possible D match to TRBD2 (6 bases). The ends were cut back, 5 bases at V and 3 bases at J, with 11 bases in the middle. In germline, CDR1 is SGHNT, CDR2 YYREEE (reference sequence). The CDR3 is made up of 14 amino acids. The CDR3 sequence: CASRKWGDTGELFF. CDR3 DNA: TGTGCCAGCAGGAAGTGGGGGGACACCGGGGAGCTGTTTTTT.

This clone has only a few counts. This sample also contains other DNA sequences that code for the same CDR3. This chain uses TRBV6-5 with TRBJ1-2; weak D call: TRBD1 (5 bases). Trimming removed 8 bases at V and 3 bases at J, with 13 bases between. The CDR3 has 13 amino acids. Germline CDR1 MNHEY, CDR2 SVGAGI. The CDR3 region has the DNA TGTGCCAGCTCCCCTGGGGGGGACTATGGCTACACCTTC. Residues: CASSPGGDYGYTF.

This rearrangement joins TRBV4-1 to TRBJ1-4; D unresolved. V gave up 4 bases and J gave up 0 bases, with 18 bases separating them. In germline, CDR1 is MGHRA, CDR2 YSYEKL. CDR3 length: 18 amino acids. The chain's CDR3 is CASSPPTRTRATNEKLFF. In DNA form, the CDR3 reads TGCGCCAGCAGCCCCCCGACCCGGACTCGGGCAACTAATGAAAAACTGTTTTTT.

This chain uses TRBV18 with TRBJ2-3; D is perhaps TRBD2 (6 bases). This CDR3 is 14 amino acids long. V dropped 6 bases and J dropped 0 bases, with 10 bases sitting between them. Germline V CDR1 and CDR2: KGHSH, LQKENI. DNA for the CDR3: TGTGCCAGCTCCTCCGGGACTAGCACAGATACGCAGTATTTT. This translates into CASSSGTSTDTQYF. The full variable domain, completed using reference TRBV18 and TRBJ2-3, is NAGVMQNPRHLVRRRGQEARLRCSPMKGHSHVYWYRQLPEEGLKFMVYLQKENIIDESGMPKERFSAEFPKEGPSILRIQQVVRGDSAAYFCASSSGTSTDTQYFGPGTRLTVL.

This sequence joins TRBV6-5 and TRBJ2-3; TRBD1 aligns across 7 bases. The CDR3 is 14 amino acids. V trimming: 9 bases; J trimming: 0 bases; junction bases outside the gene matches: 6. The germline V gene encodes CDR1 MNHEY and CDR2 SVGAGI. DNA of the CDR3: TGTGCCAGTCGACAGGGCAGGAGCACAGATACGCAGTATTTT. Its protein product is CASRQGRSTDTQYF.

J is TRBJ2-1 and V is TRBV6-5; 7 bases map to TRBD1. CDR1 is MNHEY, CDR2 SVGAGI, per germline. J was trimmed by 11 bases and V by 5 bases; bases with no gene match: 6. The CDR3 loop spans 12 amino acids. CDR3 coding DNA: TGTGCCAGCAGTCCACTCAGGGGGAAGCAGTTCTTC. Encoded protein: CASSPLRGKQFF.

The genes are TRBV5-1 and TRBJ1-1; TRBD1 matches at 11 bases. The CDR3 is 17 residues long. The germline CDR1 and CDR2 sequences are SGHRS and YFSETQ. After removal of 4 bases from V and 1 base from J, the junction contained 9 bases not matched to a gene. The chain's CDR3 is CASSAGQGAQRNTEAFF. The CDR3 bases are TGCGCCAGCAGCGCTGGACAGGGGGCACAGAGGAACACTGAAGCTTTCTTT.

The chain couples TRBV11-2 to TRBJ1-1; D is uncertain. In germline, CDR1 is SGHAT, CDR2 FQNNGV. The V end was cut by 1 base, the J end by 6 bases, with 9 bases between. The CDR3 covers 13 residues. The CDR3 here is CASSLAARAEAFF. The CDR3 coding sequence is TGTGCCAGCAGCTTAGCAGCGAGGGCTGAAGCTTTCTTT.

A single count supports this clone. This chain joins TRBV28 and TRBJ2-1; 11 bases are a match to TRBD2. CDR3 length: 16 residues. Trimming cost V 5 bases and J 7 bases; bases outside gene matches: 10. Germline CDR1 MDHEN, CDR2 SYDVKM. The CDR3 DNA is TGTGCCAGCAGTCCCAGCCCTAGCGGGGGGTGGAATGAGCAGTTCTTC. Translating gives CASSPSPSGGWNEQFF.

The chain combines TRBV10-3 with TRBJ1-4; 8 nucleotides align to TRBD1. With V trimmed by 3 bases and J by 6 bases, 12 bases remained unmatched. CDR1 is ENHRY and CDR2 is SYGVKD in the germline V gene. This CDR3 is built from 17 residues. The CDR3 here is CAISDVDRGPFDEKLFF. The DNA of the CDR3 is TGTGCCATCAGTGACGTTGACAGGGGACCCTTCGATGAAAAACTGTTTTTT.

The CDR3 bases are TGTGCCATCAGTGAGTTCGGGGTACCCTCCTCTGGGGCCAACGTCCTGACTTTC. Its translation is CAISEFGVPSSGANVLTF. The V and J genes are TRBV10-3 and TRBJ2-6; perhaps TRBD2 as D (5 bases). The length of the CDR3 is 18 residues. CDR1 and CDR2 from the germline V gene are ENHRY and SYGVKD. V was trimmed by 1 base and J by 0 bases, leaving 13 bases between them.

The V and J genes are TRBV6-5 and TRBJ1-3; D is undetermined. Trimming stripped 2 bases from V and 4 bases from J, with 12 bases between. The CDR3 length is 15 residues. The germline gives CDR1 MNHEY, CDR2 SVGAGI. The CDR3 DNA sequence: TGTGCCAGCAGTTACAGAGCTCCTCAAGGAAACACCATATATTTT. It is translated as CASSYRAPQGNTIYF.

This clone was counted once. The chain recombines TRBV5-4 with TRBJ2-5; D remains ambiguous. V was cut by 3 bases and J by 1 base, with 10 bases left in between. The CDR3 covers 14 residues. CDR1 and CDR2 from the germline V gene are SGHNT and YYREEE (reference sequence). CDR3 in DNA: TGTGCCAGCAGCTCAATAGCCCGCCAAGAGACCCAGTACTTC. The encoded protein is CASSSIARQETQYF.

A single count supports this clone. The gene calls are TRBV13 and TRBJ1-2; the D is unclear. The CDR3 is 16 amino acids. V was trimmed by 5 bases and J by 8 bases, leaving 24 bases between them. Germline-derived CDR1 and CDR2 are PRHDT and FYEKMQ (reference sequence). The CDR3 nucleotides are TGTGCCAGCAGCCCCAGAATGGAGCGACTATGGAAGGGCTACACCTTC. This encodes CASSPRMERLWKGYTF.

The chain employs TRBV28 and TRBJ1-2, with 10 bases lining up with TRBD1. CDR1 is MDHEN and CDR2 is SYDVKM in the germline V gene. V gave up 2 bases and J gave up 4 bases; unmatched junction bases: 10. This CDR3 spans 17 amino acids. CDR3 loop: CASSLPRRTGGGYGYTF. The CDR3 DNA sequence: TGTGCCAGCAGTTTACCCCGCAGGACAGGGGGAGGCTATGGCTACACCTTC.